This TCR beta chain is from a study of blood T cell repertoires in COVID-19. Across the study: Both acute and convalescent COVID-19 samples were obtained from the United States, Italy and Spain. In each case, the material was cDNA or gDNA derived from T cells, B-cell-depleted T cells, or PBMCs.

Germline V gives CDR1 SGHTA, CDR2 FQGNSA. There are 14 residues in the CDR3. This clone was counted a few times. Some clones are missing from TCRdb's copy, which holds only in-frame ones; the method was immunoSEQ multiplex PCR. Of 250,000 to 300,000 clones detected, about 85% appear once; the ten largest clones hold 2.2%. Material: peripheral blood. The chain combines TRBV7-2 with TRBJ1-1; weak D call: TRBD1 (6 bases). The sequence was obtained from a woman in her forties or fifties who had recovered from COVID-19. The CDR3 nucleotides are TGTGCAGTCGGTAGGGGGGGATCGAATACTGAAGCTTTCTTT. As protein: CAVGRGGSNTEAFF.